The clone carrying this TCR beta chain was found many times. What it binds is not known. The germline CDR1 and CDR2 sequences are SGHNT and YYREEE (reference sequence). V shed 4 bases and J shed 11 bases, with 16 bases lying between them. The CDR3 is 14 residues long. The sample comes from a study of early T cells in non-severe SARS-CoV-2 infection. In the study overall: Sequenced bulk RNA came from whole blood that was unsorted, and chains were unpaired. Study-level results: Matching results from VDJdb favored anti-spike CD8 responses, leaving private and CD4 specificities undetected.

One entry per CDR3 protein, called by TCRdb with MiXCR from the 5' RACE reads. This sample has about 20,000 distinct CDR3 sequences, with 4.7% found just once. J is TRBJ2-6 and V is TRBV5-4, with a weak D call TRBD2 (6 bases). What was sequenced was whole blood. The clonotype comes from an adult who was a healthcare worker with PCR-confirmed SARS-CoV-2 infection or an uninfected control (not recorded which). The DNA of the CDR3 is TGTGCCAGCAGCGGGGGGACCCCGGTCCACGTCCTGACTTTC. Its translation is CASSGGTPVHVLTF. The full variable domain, with the rest looked up from reference TRBV5-4 and TRBJ2-6, is ETGVTQSPTHLIKTRGQQVTLRCSSQSGHNTVSWYQQALGQGPQFIFQYYREEENGRGNFPPRFSGLQFPNYSSELNVNALELDDSALYLCASSGGTPVHVLTFGAGSRLTVL.